The clone carrying this T cell receptor (beta chain) was observed once. What it recognizes is unknown. Unmatched junction bases numbered 6, after V lost 3 bases and J lost 3 bases. This CDR3 region has 16 residues. The germline CDR1 and CDR2 sequences are LGHNA and YNFKEQ. This entry comes from a study of T-cell memory formation after mild COVID-19. Overall study context: There were largely donor-specific TCR clusters.

The TCR alpha and TCR beta cDNA libraries, bearing sample barcodes and UMIs, were generated by 5'RACE using constant-segment primers. In TCRdb, the 5' RACE reads were re-called with MiXCR into one record per CDR3 protein. The sample carries fewer than 600,000 distinct CDR3 sequences, roughly a fifth recorded once. Points from the study as a whole: Prior to infection, memory already included some responding clones, suggesting cross-reactive memory joined. Largely, contracting CD4+ clones fell within CM and EM, and contracting CD8+ clones within EMRA.

This chain joins TRBV4-2 and TRBJ1-1, with 11 nucleotides matching TRBD1. The material sequenced was PBMCs or a T cell subset sorted from them (not recorded which). The source is an adult woman who had mild COVID-19 (a few samples of this study predate the infection). Cell type and time point are not known. The CDR3 DNA is TGTGCCAGCAGCCAGCCTCCGGGACAGGGGGACACTGAAGCTTTCTTT. Its translation is CASSQPPGQGDTEAFF.